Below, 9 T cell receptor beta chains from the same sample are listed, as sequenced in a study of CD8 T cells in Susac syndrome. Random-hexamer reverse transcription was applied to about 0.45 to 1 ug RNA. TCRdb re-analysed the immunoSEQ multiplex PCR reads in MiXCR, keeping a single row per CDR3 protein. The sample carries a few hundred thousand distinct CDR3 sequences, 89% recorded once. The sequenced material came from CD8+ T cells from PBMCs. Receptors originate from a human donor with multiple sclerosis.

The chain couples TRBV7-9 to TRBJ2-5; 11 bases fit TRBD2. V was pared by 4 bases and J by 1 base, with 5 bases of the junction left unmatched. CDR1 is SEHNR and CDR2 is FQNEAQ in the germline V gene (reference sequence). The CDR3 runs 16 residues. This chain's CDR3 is CASSSGLAETQETQYF. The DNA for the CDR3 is TGTGCCAGCAGCTCGGGACTAGCGGAGACCCAAGAGACCCAGTACTTC.

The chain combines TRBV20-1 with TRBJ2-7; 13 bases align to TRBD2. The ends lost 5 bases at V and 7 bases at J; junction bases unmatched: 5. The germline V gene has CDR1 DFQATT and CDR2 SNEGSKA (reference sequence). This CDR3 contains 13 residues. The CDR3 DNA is TGCAGTGCTCGGGGACTAGCGGGAAGAGAGCAGTACTTC. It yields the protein CSARGLAGREQYF.

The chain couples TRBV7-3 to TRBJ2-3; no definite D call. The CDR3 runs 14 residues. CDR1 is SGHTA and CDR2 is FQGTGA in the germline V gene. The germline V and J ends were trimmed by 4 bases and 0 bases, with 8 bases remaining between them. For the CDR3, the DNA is TGTGCCAGCAGCTCGATCCCTAGCACAGATACGCAGTATTTT. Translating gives CASSSIPSTDTQYF.

CDR3 region: CASSPGTDETQYF. For the CDR3, the DNA is TGTGCCAGCAGTCCCGGGACAGACGAGACCCAGTACTTC. The V and J genes are TRBV6-5 and TRBJ2-5; 7 nucleotides align to TRBD1. Germline loops: CDR1 MNHEY, CDR2 SVGAGI. The CDR3 sequence is 13 residues long. Germline trimming cut 5 bases from V and 5 bases from J; bases unmatched to any gene: 5.

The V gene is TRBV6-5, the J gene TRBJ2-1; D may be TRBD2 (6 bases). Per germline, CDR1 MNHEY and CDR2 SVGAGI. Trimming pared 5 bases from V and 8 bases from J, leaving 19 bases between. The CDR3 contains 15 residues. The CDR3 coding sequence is TGTGCCAGCAGTCCCACTAGCCCCCTTTCCCATGAGCAGTTCTTC. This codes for CASSPTSPLSHEQFF.

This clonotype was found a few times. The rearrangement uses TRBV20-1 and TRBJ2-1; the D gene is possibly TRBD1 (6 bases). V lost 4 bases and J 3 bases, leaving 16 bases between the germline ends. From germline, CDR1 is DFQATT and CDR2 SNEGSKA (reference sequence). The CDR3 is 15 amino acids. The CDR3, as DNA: TGCAGTGCTAATCCCCGGGACAAGCTCTACAATGAGCAGTTCTTC. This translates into CSANPRDKLYNEQFF.

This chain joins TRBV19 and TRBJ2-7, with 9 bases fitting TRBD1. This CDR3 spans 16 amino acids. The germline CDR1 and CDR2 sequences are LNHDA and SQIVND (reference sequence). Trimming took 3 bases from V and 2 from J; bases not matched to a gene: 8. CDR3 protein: CASSIAGTGYPYEQYF. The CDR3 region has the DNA TGTGCCAGTAGTATCGCCGGGACAGGGTATCCCTACGAGCAGTACTTC.

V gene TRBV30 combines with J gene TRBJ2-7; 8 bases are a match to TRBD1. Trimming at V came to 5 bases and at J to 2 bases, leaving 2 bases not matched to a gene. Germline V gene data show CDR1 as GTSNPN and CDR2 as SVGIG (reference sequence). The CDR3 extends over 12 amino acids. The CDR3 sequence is CAWGQGTYEQYF. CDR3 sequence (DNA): TGTGCCTGGGGACAGGGAACCTACGAGCAGTACTTC.

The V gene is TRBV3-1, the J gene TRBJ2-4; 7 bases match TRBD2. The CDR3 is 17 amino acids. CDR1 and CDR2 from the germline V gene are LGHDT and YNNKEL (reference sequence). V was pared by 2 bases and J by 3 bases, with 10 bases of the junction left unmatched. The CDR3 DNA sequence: TGTGCCAGCAGCCAAACTAGCGTAGGGTCGGGCAAAAACATTCAGTACTTC. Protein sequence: CASSQTSVGSGKNIQYF.